This TCR beta chain is from a study of post-analysis software for immune sequencing data. Study-level results: Patients carried roughly five TRBV segments more frequently than controls did, and TRBV5-6, TRBV5-1 and TRBV20-1 were among them.

Details on this clonotype: The antigen remains unidentified. Since no conserved phenylalanine or tryptophan closes the CDR3, a read error is the likely cause.

Germline values: CDR1 SQVTM, CDR2 ANQGSEA. V was cut by 5 bases and J by 5 bases, with 13 bases left in between. The CDR3 runs to 12 residues. The TCR beta cDNA libraries contained unique molecular identifiers. TCRdb ran MiXCR on the PCR reads and lists one entry per CDR3 protein. The data contain some 890,000 distinct CDR3 sequences, about 50% of them seen just once; the ten biggest clones take up under 6%. V usage is TRBV29-1 and J usage is TRBJ2-7; tentatively, D is TRBD2 (6 bases). This TCR was recovered from a girl between 10 and 17 years old with multiple sclerosis. The sequencing input was blood. The CDR3 nucleotides are TGCAGCGTTCCTAGCGCGGCCGACGAGCAGTACTGC. This codes for CSVPSAADEQYC.